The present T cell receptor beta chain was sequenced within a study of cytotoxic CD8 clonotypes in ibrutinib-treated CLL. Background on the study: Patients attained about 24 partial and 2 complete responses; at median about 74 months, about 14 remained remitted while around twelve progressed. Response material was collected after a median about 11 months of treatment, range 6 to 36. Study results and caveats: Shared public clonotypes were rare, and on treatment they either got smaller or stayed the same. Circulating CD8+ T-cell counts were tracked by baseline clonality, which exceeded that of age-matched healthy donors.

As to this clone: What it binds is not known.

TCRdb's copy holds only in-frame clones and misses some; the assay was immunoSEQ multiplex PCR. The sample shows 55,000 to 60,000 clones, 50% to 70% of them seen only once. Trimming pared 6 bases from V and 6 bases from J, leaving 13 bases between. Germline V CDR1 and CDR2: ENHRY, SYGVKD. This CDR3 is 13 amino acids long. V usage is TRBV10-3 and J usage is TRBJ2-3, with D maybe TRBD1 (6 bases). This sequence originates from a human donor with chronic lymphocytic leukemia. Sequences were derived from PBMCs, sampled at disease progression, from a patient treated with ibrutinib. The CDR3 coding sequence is TGTGCCATCAGACAGGGTTCGGCTGATACGCAGTATTTT. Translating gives CAIRQGSADTQYF.